The sequence of this T cell receptor beta chain was determined in a study of T cells in Graves' hyperthyroidism and ophthalmopathy. Germline V CDR1 and CDR2: SGHRS, YFSETQ. This CDR3 is built from 17 residues. From RNA transcripts, TCR beta CDR3 regions were amplified. First-round RT-PCR targeting the TCR CDR3 was performed with the HTBI primer set. In TCRdb, the multiplex PCR reads were re-called with MiXCR into one record per CDR3 protein. The sample shows roughly 380,000 distinct CDR3 sequences, approximately 15% of them seen only once. Absent ophthalmopathy progression within 18 months defined stable Graves' hyperthyroidism. General study points: Blood samples included most of the expanded thyroid clonotypes exceeding 0.001. Onset of ophthalmopathy came a median approximately 6.5 months after the model predicted it. Ophthalmopathy was separated from stable hyperthyroidism by a 13 V-J model.

This clonotype appeared once. Its specificity is not known. Sample: blood. V and J are TRBV5-1 and TRBJ2-3; D is possibly TRBD1 (5 bases). The end of the DNA is better explained by TRBJ1-5, so the J call may be wrong. The TCR comes from a woman between 55 and 75 years old with Graves' hyperthyroidism. The chain's CDR3 is CASSEVAGGPGPDTQHF. In DNA form, the CDR3 reads TGCGCCAGCAGCGAAGTAGCGGGAGGGCCGGGGCCAGATACGCAGCATTTT.